This T cell receptor beta chain comes out of a study of cytomegalovirus exposure and HLA in healthy donors. Whole-study results and caveats: A missense variant in DCLRE1C was later tied to TCR beta V- and J-gene trimming. The study flagged roughly 150 TCR beta chains as cytomegalovirus-associated.

Samples came from healthy bone marrow donors. The germline CDR1 and CDR2 sequences are LGHNA and YSLEER. The CDR3 has 15 amino acids. The ends lost 3 bases at V and 4 bases at J; junction bases unmatched: 7. As concerns this clone: Its antigen is as yet unknown.

The PCR had 60 Vbeta and 13 Jbeta primers. The method was immunoSEQ multiplex PCR; TCRdb's version includes in-frame clones alone and lacks a portion of them. Here the sample spans under 150,000 clones, roughly 85% being singletons. Sequences were obtained from PBMCs. The receptor was isolated from a man aged 35-49 years in good health and CMV-seronegative. The chain is built from TRBV4-3 and TRBJ1-2, with 8 bases matching TRBD1. CDR3 coding DNA: TGCGCCAGCAGCCAGGCCTCCGACAGGGGCTATGGCTACACCTTC. As protein: CASSQASDRGYGYTF.